This entry lists 24 T cell receptor beta chains sequenced from one sample in a study of cytomegalovirus exposure and HLA in healthy donors. Primers for the PCR totalled 60 Vbeta and 13 Jbeta. TCRdb's copy holds only in-frame clones and misses some; the assay was immunoSEQ multiplex PCR. The table has 150,000 to 200,000 clones, over 70% seen once. Sequenced sample: PBMCs. The receptors originated from a male donor in good health and CMV-seropositive.

The V gene is TRBV9, the J gene TRBJ2-3; 11 positions agree with TRBD2. There are 15 residues in the CDR3. Germline V lookup: CDR1 SGDLS, CDR2 YYNGEE. After removal of 3 bases from V and 8 bases from J, the junction contained 8 bases not matched to a gene. In nucleotides, the CDR3 is TGTGCCAGCAGCGCGACTAGCGGGGCGGGAGCTACGCAGTATTTT. The encoded protein is CASSATSGAGATQYF. The variable domain in full, completed from reference TRBV9 and TRBJ2-3, reads DSGVTQTPKHLITATGQRVTLRCSPRSGDLSVYWYQQSLDQGLQFLIQYYNGEERAKGNILERFSAQQFPDLHSELNLSSLELGDSALYFCASSATSGAGATQYFGPGTRLTVL.

The chain joins TRBV19 to TRBJ2-2; D is possibly TRBD1 (6 bases). There are 14 residues in the CDR3. Germline loops: CDR1 LNHDA, CDR2 SQIVND (reference sequence). V shed 5 bases and J shed 7 bases, with 14 bases lying between them. DNA for the CDR3: TGTGCCAGTAGTTTACAGGGATCGAACGGGGAGCTGTTTTTT. It yields the protein CASSLQGSNGELFF.

The chain uses TRBV11-2 and TRBJ2-3; 10 nucleotides line up with TRBD2. Looked up from germline, CDR1 is SGHAT and CDR2 is FQNNGV. The trim removed 0 bases at V and 7 bases at J, leaving 7 bases unmatched. CDR3 length: 16 residues. CDR3 DNA sequence: TGTGCCAGCAGCTTAGATCGAGCGGGGGGGCAAAATACGCAGTATTTT. Translation: CASSLDRAGGQNTQYF. Full variable domain (missing parts from reference TRBV11-2 and TRBJ2-3): EAGVAQSPRYKIIEKRQSVAFWCNPISGHATLYWYQQILGQGPKLLIQFQNNGVVDDSQLPKDRFSAERLKGVDSTLKIQPAKLEDSAVYLCASSLDRAGGQNTQYFGPGTRLTVL.

V usage is TRBV5-4 and J usage is TRBJ1-1, with D possibly being TRBD1 (5 bases). V shed 0 bases and J shed 0 bases, with 9 bases lying between them. CDR1 and CDR2 (germline): SGHNT, YYREEE (reference sequence). CDR3 size: 15 residues. The CDR3: CASSLEGNMNTEAFF. The CDR3 coding sequence is TGTGCCAGCAGCTTGGAGGGGAACATGAACACTGAAGCTTTCTTT.

The chain carries TRBV9 and TRBJ2-3; the match to TRBD1 covers 7 bases. J was trimmed by 3 bases and V by 0 bases; bases with no gene match: 13. CDR1 and CDR2 from the germline V gene are SGDLS and YYNGEE. The CDR3 has 18 amino acids. The CDR3 here is CASSVGGQARGRTDTQYF. Here the CDR3 DNA reads TGTGCCAGCAGCGTAGGCGGACAGGCCCGAGGTAGAACAGATACGCAGTATTTT.

The rearrangement uses TRBV6-1 and TRBJ1-1; D unclear. Trimming pared 5 bases from V and 8 bases from J, leaving 15 bases between. This CDR3 region has 13 residues. Germline-derived CDR1 and CDR2 are MNHNS and SASEGT. The CDR3: CASSPDGRLEAFF. The CDR3 DNA follows: TGTGCCAGCAGTCCCGATGGCAGGCTGGAAGCTTTCTTT.

This clone was detected only a few times. The rearrangement links TRBV5-4 to TRBJ2-5; 7 positions agree with TRBD1. V gave up 4 bases and J gave up 2 bases; unmatched junction bases: 5. The CDR3 covers 14 residues. Germline V gives CDR1 SGHNT, CDR2 YYREEE (reference sequence). Written as DNA, the CDR3 is TGTGCCAGCAGCGAGGGGACAGTTCAAGAGACCCAGTACTTC. This encodes CASSEGTVQETQYF.

This clone was seen more than once but under ten times. The rearrangement joins TRBV7-2 to TRBJ2-7; 8 positions match TRBD2. CDR3 length equals 15 residues. V lost 4 bases to trimming and J lost 6 bases; unmatched junction nucleotides: 11. CDR1 and CDR2 from the germline V gene are SGHTA and FQGNSA. Here the CDR3 reads CASSSRGGWASEQYF. Written as DNA, the CDR3 is TGTGCCAGCAGCTCACGGGGGGGCTGGGCCTCCGAGCAGTACTTC.

This chain joins TRBV13 and TRBJ1-1; no reliable D call. CDR1 is PRHDT and CDR2 is FYEKMQ in the germline V gene (reference sequence). This CDR3 is 13 amino acids long. The ends were cut back, 5 bases at V and 6 bases at J, with 13 bases in the middle. CDR3 loop: CASSPGRVAEAFF. In DNA form, the CDR3 reads TGTGCCAGCAGCCCCGGGAGGGTTGCTGAAGCTTTCTTT.

J is TRBJ2-3 and V is TRBV9, with 8 bases aligning to TRBD2. This CDR3 is built from 14 residues. The V gene end was trimmed by 3 bases and the J gene end by 5 bases; junction bases not matched to a gene: 5. Germline V gives CDR1 SGDLS, CDR2 YYNGEE. The CDR3 region is CASSAGGGGDTQYF. Written as DNA, the CDR3 is TGTGCCAGCAGCGCGGGAGGGGGGGGAGATACGCAGTATTTT. Based on the CDR3 plus reference TRBV9 and TRBJ2-3, the full variable domain is DSGVTQTPKHLITATGQRVTLRCSPRSGDLSVYWYQQSLDQGLQFLIQYYNGEERAKGNILERFSAQQFPDLHSELNLSSLELGDSALYFCASSAGGGGDTQYFGPGTRLTVL.

V gene TRBV12-5 combines with J gene TRBJ2-3, with 8 nucleotides matching TRBD1. Looked up from germline, CDR1 is LGHNT and CDR2 is FRNRAP. Trimming took 5 bases from V and 2 from J; bases not matched to a gene: 9. This CDR3 has 16 amino acids. The CDR3 reads CASGPMTGVYTDTQYF. The CDR3 DNA is TGTGCTAGTGGTCCAATGACAGGGGTTTACACAGATACGCAGTATTTT.

The gene calls are TRBV5-6 and TRBJ2-3; the D is unclear. This CDR3 is built from 13 residues. Trimming cost V 4 bases and J 2 bases, with 8 bases left between them. The germline gives CDR1 SGHDT, CDR2 YYEEEE. CDR3 nucleotide sequence: TGTGCCAGCAGCCCCGGGTACACAGATACGCAGTATTTT. Its translation is CASSPGYTDTQYF.

This clone was recorded only once. The junction differs from germline at one of its ends, possibly a read error. The J gene is TRBJ1-4, the V gene TRBV20-1; D gene unclear. The CDR3 loop spans 11 amino acids. Per germline, CDR1 DFQATT and CDR2 SNEGSKA (reference sequence). The CDR3 region is CSARPGAAGIF. CDR3 nucleotides: TGCAGTGCTAGGCCCGGTGCTGCGGGCATTTTT.

A few counts support this clone. The chain has TRBV18 and TRBJ2-6; TRBD1 matches at 8 bases. V dropped 1 base and J dropped 0; count of bases not matched to a gene: 5. The CDR3 consists of 18 residues. Germline V gene data show CDR1 as KGHSH and CDR2 as LQKENI. CDR3 sequence reads: CASSPRTGSLSGANVLTF. CDR3 DNA sequence: TGTGCCAGCTCACCACGGACAGGGTCGCTCTCTGGGGCCAACGTCCTGACTTTC.

The CDR3 spells CASSEGQNSASLYEKLFF. DNA for the CDR3: TGTGCCAGCAGTGAAGGACAGAACTCTGCATCACTCTATGAAAAACTGTTTTTT. The V and J genes are TRBV6-1 and TRBJ1-4; tentatively, D is TRBD1 (5 bases). Germline values: CDR1 MNHNS, CDR2 SASEGT. This CDR3 spans 18 amino acids. With 1 base removed from V and 6 bases from J, the gap between germline ends came to 21 bases.

V is TRBV6-1 and J is TRBJ2-5, with 11 bases identical to TRBD2. Germline CDR1 reads MNHNS; CDR2 reads SASEGT. CDR3 length: 14 amino acids. J lost 3 bases, V lost 8 bases, and 5 bases had no gene match. CDR3 region: CASSGGLAEETQYF. The CDR3 bases are TGTGCCAGCTCAGGGGGACTAGCGGAAGAGACCCAGTACTTC.

V is TRBV4-1 and J is TRBJ1-2; 10 nucleotides agree with TRBD1. Germline lookup yields CDR1 MGHRA and CDR2 YSYEKL. V shed 0 bases, J shed 8 bases, and the junction held 9 bases outside the gene matches. This CDR3 contains 16 residues. The CDR3 DNA follows: TGCGCCAGCAGCCAAGACCGCGGGACAGGGGAAGGGGGCTACACCTTC. It codes for CASSQDRGTGEGGYTF.

This rearrangement joins TRBV4-3 to TRBJ2-2, with D unclear. The CDR3 spans 16 residues. V was cut by 0 bases and J by 5 bases, with 13 bases left in between. The germline gives CDR1 LGHNA, CDR2 YSLEER. The CDR3 DNA follows: TGCGCCAGCAGCCAAGATAAAACAGCCTTGACCGGGGAGCTGTTTTTT. It codes for CASSQDKTALTGELFF.

This sequence joins TRBV5-1 and TRBJ2-3; the match to TRBD1 covers 8 bases. The CDR3 is made up of 15 amino acids. The germline gives CDR1 SGHRS, CDR2 YFSETQ. Trimming at V came to 9 bases and at J to 0 bases, leaving 9 bases not matched to a gene. CDR3 nucleotide sequence: TGCGCCACCGCACCCGGGGACAGGAGCACAGATACGCAGTATTTT. As protein: CATAPGDRSTDTQYF.

The rearrangement links TRBV30 to TRBJ2-7, with TRBD1 matching over 8 bases. The CDR3 spans 12 residues. CDR1 and CDR2 from the germline V gene are GTSNPN and SVGIG (reference sequence). V shed 4 bases, J shed 3 bases, and the junction held 2 bases outside the gene matches. Here the CDR3 DNA reads TGTGCCTGGAAAGACAGGGGCTACGAGCAGTACTTC. Protein sequence: CAWKDRGYEQYF.

The V call is TRBV2, the J call TRBJ2-1; tentatively, D is TRBD2 (6 bases). The CDR3 has 15 amino acids. CDR1 and CDR2 from the germline V gene are SNHLY and FYNNEI. Trimming removed 5 bases from V and 0 bases from J, with 11 bases in between. CDR3 bases: TGTGCCAGCAGTTTGGGACTTCCCTCCTACAATGAGCAGTTCTTC. Protein sequence: CASSLGLPSYNEQFF.

This CDR3 is CASSLGGTAHGYTF. The DNA of the CDR3 is TGTGCCAGCAGCTTAGGGGGGACAGCTCACGGCTACACCTTC. The chain recombines TRBV7-9 with TRBJ1-2; 7 bases are shared with TRBD1. Looked up from germline, CDR1 is SEHNR and CDR2 is FQNEAQ (reference sequence). The CDR3 is 14 residues long. J gave up 8 bases and V 1 base, and 7 bases lay outside the gene matches.

Worth noting for this clone: Only one base separates this from a far larger clonotype, so it likely reflects a read error. Other DNA sequences in this specimen translate into the identical CDR3. The chain combines TRBV7-9 with TRBJ2-1; no reliable D call. Trimming took off 5 bases at V and 8 bases at J, with 19 bases between the two ends. Per germline, CDR1 SEHNR and CDR2 FQNEAQ (reference sequence). The CDR3 extends over 15 amino acids. The CDR3 bases are TGTGCCAGCAGCCAAGATGGTCTCCGGTATGATGAGCAGTTCTTC. Its translation: CASSQDGLRYDEQFF.

In its sample, this clone was seen once. The chain links TRBV5-1 to TRBJ1-1; D gene uncertain. V lost 0 bases to trimming and J lost 0 bases, with 12 bases between them. Germline CDR1 SGHRS, CDR2 YFSETQ. This CDR3 region has 16 residues. The CDR3 sequence is CASSLEVGLVNTEAFF. CDR3 in DNA: TGCGCCAGCAGCTTGGAGGTGGGCCTCGTGAACACTGAAGCTTTCTTT.